Listed below are T cell receptor beta chains from one sample, sequenced in a study of molecular identifiers for immune sequencing clone quantification. TCRdb reprocessed the PCR reads with MiXCR, giving one entry per CDR3 protein. This repertoire shows about 60,000 distinct CDR3 sequences, 19% found once; its top ten account for over 1.1%. The sequenced sample was naive CD8+ T cells from blood, with Jurkat cell RNA spiked in. The receptors here all came from a human donor in good health. Some libraries in this study had Jurkat cell RNA spiked in. Each CDR3 is given with its conserved first and last residue. The D gene is left open where the match is weak. Clone size is given for some rows only: seen once, a few or many times, or a class if the clone is expanded.

v_gene,len,d_gene,j_gene,abundance,CDR3nt,CDR3aa
TRBV29-1,12,-,TRBJ2-7,many,TGCAGCGGGGGGTTTGACTCCTACGAGCAGTACTTC,CSGGFDSYEQYF
TRBV5-1,13,-,TRBJ2-7,few,TGCGCCAGCAGCTGGACATCATCTCAAGAGCAGTACTTC,CASSWTSSQEQYF
TRBV20-1,14,-,TRBJ2-3,many,TGCAGTGCTAGAGATAGCCCACTCACAGATACGCAGTATTTT,CSARDSPLTDTQYF
TRBV13,14,TRBD2,TRBJ2-3,-,TGTGCCAGCAGCTCGGGACTAGTGGGAGATACGCAGTATTTT,CASSSGLVGDTQYF
TRBV29-1,11,TRBD1,TRBJ1-1,many,TGCAGCGTGAGGGGGACAGCTGAAGCTTTCTTT,CSVRGTAEAFF
TRBV11-2,14,-,TRBJ2-4,many,TGTGCCAGCAGCTTTAATGGGCGAGGTAACATTCAGTACTTC,CASSFNGRGNIQYF
TRBV10-3,15,TRBD2,TRBJ2-7,many,TGTGCCATCAGTGAGTCTGCCATAGCGGGCTACGAGCAGTACTTC,CAISESAIAGYEQYF
TRBV7-9,13,-,TRBJ2-7,-,TGTGCCAGCAGCTTATCAGCGGCCTACGAGCAGTACTTC,CASSLSAAYEQYF
TRBV10-3,11,-,TRBJ2-1,many,TGTGCCACGAGGGATGCCCATGAGCAGTTCTTC,CATRDAHEQFF
TRBV29-1,13,-,TRBJ2-3,medium-sized,TGCAGCGTTGAGCCAGCTAGCACAGATACGCAGTATTTT,CSVEPASTDTQYF
TRBV28,19,-,TRBJ2-3,many,TGTGCCAGCAGTGGGTTGTCGGGGGTGGGGGAGGCGAGCACAGATACGCAGTATTTT,CASSGLSGVGEASTDTQYF
TRBV3-1,14,-,TRBJ1-2,many,TGTGCCAGCAGCCAAGATTCCCAGTCCTATGGCTACACCTTC,CASSQDSQSYGYTF
TRBV20-1,15,-,TRBJ1-5,many,TGCAGTGCTAGAGATGTGGGCCTAGGCGGCCAGCCCCAGCATTTT,CSARDVGLGGQPQHF
TRBV5-1,14,-,TRBJ2-7,few,TGCGCCAGCAGCTTGGTTCCAGCCGCCCACGAGCAGTACTTC,CASSLVPAAHEQYF
TRBV3-1,13,-,TRBJ2-1,few,TGTGCCAGCAGCGCTGTCCTAGCTGATGAGCAGTTCTTC,CASSAVLADEQFF
TRBV6-2/TRBV6-3,17,-,TRBJ2-7,many,TGTGCCAGCAGTTACTGGACTGACCCGAGCCGCCCCTACGAGCAGTACTTC,CASSYWTDPSRPYEQYF